Presented here are 13 T cell receptor beta chains from one specimen sequenced in a study of blood T cells in healthy people across ages (dated by TCRdb to between 2014 and 2016). The method was 5' RACE. These reads were obtained on an Illumina HiSeq 2500. A second PCR of about 6 to 11 cycles was run with a J-beta primer mix and a sample-barcoded 5' primer. The public sequencing data were trimmed at Q25 with fastp and processed into clonotypes with MiXCR by TCRdb, which kept only in-frame beta chains. Rows matching on CDR3 protein sequence are summarized as one entry with the most common DNA and genes. This sample holds about 1.4 million distinct CDR3 sequences; roughly 64% were observed only once. Over 5% of the sample is in the top ten clones. The specimen sequenced was blood. The origin of the receptors is a man between 18 and 29 years old in good health.

V usage is TRBV15 and J usage is TRBJ2-7; 8 bases fit TRBD1. Losses at the gene ends were 1 base for V and 4 bases for J; bases not matched to a gene: 9. Germline lookup yields CDR1 LNHNV and CDR2 YYDKDF (reference sequence). The CDR3 has 16 residues. The DNA of the CDR3 is TGTGCCACCAGCAGAGGCCCGGGACAGGTAAATTACGAGCAGTACTTC. This codes for CATSRGPGQVNYEQYF. Combining the CDR3 with reference TRBV15 and TRBJ2-7 gives the whole variable domain DAMVIQNPRYQVTQFGKPVTLSCSQTLNHNVMYWYQQKSSQAPKLLFHYYDKDFNNEADTPDNFQSRRPNTSFCFLDIRSPGLGDTAMYLCATSRGPGQVNYEQYFGPGTRLTVT.

The V call is TRBV25-1, the J call TRBJ2-5; the match to TRBD1 covers 9 bases. The end of the DNA is better explained by TRBJ2-7, so the J call may be wrong. The CDR3 runs to 15 residues. Germline loops: CDR1 MGHDK, CDR2 SYGVNS. The CDR3 here is CASSEYGTGSTEQYF. In nucleotides, the CDR3 is TGTGCCAGCAGTGAATATGGGACAGGGTCTACCGAGCAGTACTTC.

This sequence joins TRBV6-6 and TRBJ2-5; TRBD1 matches at 7 bases. The DNA end lines up better with TRBJ2-7; the J call may be wrong. CDR3 length: 13 amino acids. Germline loops: CDR1 MNHNY, CDR2 SVGAGI (reference sequence). CDR3 in amino acids: CASSRGQAHEQYF. For the CDR3, the DNA is TGTGCCAGCAGCCGTGGACAGGCCCACGAGCAGTACTTC.

The V and J genes are TRBV29-1 and TRBJ2-3; 12 bases align to TRBD2. With V trimmed by 0 bases and J by 4 bases, 2 bases remained unmatched. The CDR3 contains 15 residues. CDR1 and CDR2 from the germline V gene are SQVTM and ANQGSEA. Here the CDR3 DNA reads TGCAGCGTTGAAGAGGCTAGCGGGGGGGCAGATACGCAGTATTTT. Residues: CSVEEASGGADTQYF.

V and J are TRBV10-1 and TRBJ2-7, with 10 bases lining up with TRBD1. The CDR3 consists of 14 residues. Trimming removed 10 bases from V and 2 bases from J; junction bases left unmatched: 8. Germline V gene data show CDR1 as WNHNN and CDR2 as SYGVQD (reference sequence). The CDR3 protein is CATSSGTGAYEQYF. The DNA for the CDR3 is TGCGCCACCTCGTCCGGGACAGGGGCCTACGAGCAGTACTTC.

The chain recombines TRBV14 with TRBJ2-5, with D perhaps TRBD1 (5 bases). The better agreement between TRBJ2-7 and the DNA end casts doubt on the J call. From germline, CDR1 is SGHDN and CDR2 FVKESK. The CDR3 runs to 13 residues. The CDR3 DNA reads as TGTGCCAGCAGCCAGACAGTCGTCAACGAGCAGTACTTC. Translating it yields CASSQTVVNEQYF.

The genes are TRBV4-1 and TRBJ2-4; 8 bases fit TRBD2. CDR1 and CDR2 from the germline V gene are MGHRA and YSYEKL. Trimming removed 1 base from V and 12 bases from J; junction bases left unmatched: 5. The CDR3 has 13 amino acids. This CDR3 reads CASSQGSGTSQYF. The CDR3 DNA sequence: TGCGCCAGCAGCCAAGGCTCCGGGACTAGTCAGTACTTC.

The chain uses TRBV10-2 and TRBJ1-2; TRBD1 might be the D (6 bases). V lost 6 bases and J lost 7, with 12 bases in between. CDR3 length: 12 amino acids. Germline V CDR1 and CDR2: WSHSY, SAAADI. CDR3 DNA: TGCGCCAGCAGGGGGGGCGAAGTTGGCTACACCTTC. Translation gives CASRGGEVGYTF.

This rearrangement joins TRBV7-9 to TRBJ2-1, with TRBD2 identical over 12 bases. J was trimmed by 0 bases and V by 5 bases; bases with no gene match: 14. CDR1 and CDR2 from the germline V gene are SEHNR and FQNEAQ (reference sequence). The CDR3 extends over 20 amino acids. CDR3 residues: CASSLITTSGGPISYNEQFF. The CDR3 DNA reads as TGTGCCAGCAGCCTCATAACGACTAGCGGGGGCCCCATCTCCTACAATGAGCAGTTCTTC.

The chain combines TRBV12-3 or TRBV12-4 with TRBJ2-2; perhaps D is TRBD1 or TRBD2 (6 bases each). V shed 3 bases and J shed 5 bases, with 16 bases lying between them. The CDR3 consists of 16 residues. The CDR3 nucleotides are TGTGCCAGCAGTTTCTTGACCGGGGGCGGAACCGGGGAGCTGTTTTTT. It codes for CASSFLTGGGTGELFF.

The chain combines TRBV24-1 with TRBJ2-1; no clear D gene. The CDR3 has 14 amino acids. V was clipped by 3 bases and J by 2 bases, with 7 bases between them. Germline V gene data show CDR1 as KGHDR and CDR2 as SFDVKD. CDR3 protein: CATSDRTTYNEQFF. For the CDR3, the DNA is TGTGCCACCAGTGATCGGACGACCTACAATGAGCAGTTCTTC.

The chain employs TRBV5-1 and TRBJ1-5, with 11 bases identical to TRBD1. Germline V gene sequence: CDR1 SGHRS, CDR2 YFSETQ. CDR3 length equals 16 residues. Trimming cost V 4 bases and J 1 base; bases outside gene matches: 4. The CDR3 sequence: CASSPGQGASNQPQHF. CDR3 bases: TGCGCCAGCAGCCCCGGACAGGGGGCAAGCAATCAGCCCCAGCATTTT. Full variable domain (outside the CDR3, taken from reference TRBV5-1 and TRBJ1-5): KAGVTQTPRYLIKTRGQQVTLSCSPISGHRSVSWYQQTPGQGLQFLFEYFSETQRNKGNFPGRFSGRQFSNSRSEMNVSTLELGDSALYLCASSPGQGASNQPQHFGDGTRLSIL.

The rearrangement joins TRBV6-5 to TRBJ2-7; 11 bases line up with TRBD1. CDR3 length: 14 amino acids. After removal of 8 bases from V and 3 bases from J, the junction contained 6 bases not matched to a gene. From germline, CDR1 is MNHEY and CDR2 SVGAGI. The CDR3 spells CASRTGGANYEQYF. The DNA for the CDR3 is TGTGCCAGCCGGACAGGGGGCGCAAACTACGAGCAGTACTTC.